A single sample is the source of the 2 T cell receptor beta chains below, sequenced in a study of blood T cell repertoires in COVID-19. Here immunoSEQ multiplex PCR was the method, and the copy in TCRdb shows in-frame clones only, minus some. This table has around 250,000 clones, 75% to 95% appearing once. The specimen sequenced was PBMCs or T cells enriched from blood (not recorded which). Receptors originate from a man aged 35-49 years who had been exposed to COVID-19.

This chain links TRBV12-5 with TRBJ2-6; 8 nucleotides line up with TRBD1. CDR3 length equals 18 residues. V lost 6 bases, J lost 0 bases, and 10 bases stayed unmatched. Germline values: CDR1 LGHNT, CDR2 FRNRAP. CDR3: CASGLGGQASSGANVLTF. The CDR3 DNA reads TGTGCTAGTGGCCTGGGGGGACAGGCCAGCTCTGGGGCCAACGTCCTGACTTTC.

The V call is TRBV6-1, the J call TRBJ2-6, with D uncertain. Trimming took 1 base from V and 0 from J, leaving 7 bases between them. The germline V gene encodes CDR1 MNHNS and CDR2 SASEGT. This CDR3 is 16 amino acids long. The CDR3 coding sequence is TGTGCCAGCAGTGAAGAATATTACTCTGGGGCCAACGTCCTGACTTTC. Protein: CASSEEYYSGANVLTF.